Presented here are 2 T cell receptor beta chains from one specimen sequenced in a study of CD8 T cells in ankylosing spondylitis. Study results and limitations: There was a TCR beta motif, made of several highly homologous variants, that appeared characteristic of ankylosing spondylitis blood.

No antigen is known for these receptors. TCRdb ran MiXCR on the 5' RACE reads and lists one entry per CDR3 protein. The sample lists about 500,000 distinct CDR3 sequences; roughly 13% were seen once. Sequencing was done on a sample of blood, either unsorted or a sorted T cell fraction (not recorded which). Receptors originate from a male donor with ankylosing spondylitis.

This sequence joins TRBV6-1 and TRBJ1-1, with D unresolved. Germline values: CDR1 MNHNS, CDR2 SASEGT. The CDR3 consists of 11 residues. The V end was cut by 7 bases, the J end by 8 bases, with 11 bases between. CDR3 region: CASTMRAEAFF. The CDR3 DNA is TGTGCCAGCACGATGAGAGCCGAAGCTTTCTTT.

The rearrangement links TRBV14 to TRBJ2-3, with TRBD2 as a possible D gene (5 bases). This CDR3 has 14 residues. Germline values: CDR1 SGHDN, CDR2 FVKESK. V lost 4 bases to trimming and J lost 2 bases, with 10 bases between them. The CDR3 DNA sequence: TGTGCCAGCAGCCGTCGGGAACCCACAGATACGCAGTATTTT. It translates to CASSRREPTDTQYF.